This is a list of T cell receptor beta chains from one sample in a study of blood T cell repertoires in COVID-19. The table came from immunoSEQ multiplex PCR; TCRdb's copy has only in-frame clones and leaves some out. The table records under 250,000 clones, under 90% of them present only once. The sequenced sample consisted of peripheral blood. Receptors originate from a woman aged 40-49 years with active or convalescent COVID-19. Both conserved end residues are part of each CDR3. A D gene is named only where the DNA matches it firmly. Some rows have no size entry. The others give once, few or many, or a class for an expanded clone.

clone_size	j_call	d_call	v_call	cdr3_nt	cdr3_aa
once	TRBJ2-5	TRBD2	TRBV2	TGTGCCAGCAGCGCCGGGACTAGCGCGGAGACCCAGTACTTC	CASSAGTSAETQYF
.	TRBJ1-5	.	TRBV4-1	TGCGCCAGCAGCCAGGGGGAGGAGTGGAGCAATCAGCCCCAGCATTTT	CASSQGEEWSNQPQHF
few	TRBJ1-1	TRBD1	TRBV5-6	TGTGCCAGCAGCTCACTCCGGACAGGGGGCATGAACACTGAAGCTTTCTTT	CASSSLRTGGMNTEAFF
.	TRBJ2-7	TRBD2	TRBV7-9	TGTGCCAGCAGCTTAGGCTTCACAGGGACTAGCTCCTACGAGCAGTACTTC	CASSLGFTGTSSYEQYF
.	TRBJ2-3	.	TRBV21-1	TGTGCCAGCAGCACCGGCCAAAGGGAGGCAGATACGCAGTATTTT	CASSTGQREADTQYF
.	TRBJ2-5	TRBD1	TRBV7-3	TGTGCCAGCAGCCAAATGACCGGGACAGGGGACCAAGAGACCCAGTACTTC	CASSQMTGTGDQETQYF
.	TRBJ2-1	TRBD1	TRBV7-9	TGTGCCAGCAGCCTGGCGGGACAGGTGATCAATGAGCAGTTCTTC	CASSLAGQVINEQFF
.	TRBJ1-1	.	TRBV7-9	TGTGCCAGCAGCTTTGCGGGGAGGGACACTGAAGCTTTCTTT	CASSFAGRDTEAFF
once	TRBJ1-2	.	TRBV7-8	TGTGCCAGCAGCCCAACCCGGACAGACACTAACTATGGCTACACCTTC	CASSPTRTDTNYGYTF
many	TRBJ1-4	.	TRBV5-6	TGTGCCAGCAGCTTGGTAGCAGGGCCTAATGAAAAACTGTTTTTT	CASSLVAGPNEKLFF
.	TRBJ2-7	TRBD2	TRBV9	TGTGCCGCCCTGACCGGGACTAGAAACGAGCAGTACTTC	CAALTGTRNEQYF